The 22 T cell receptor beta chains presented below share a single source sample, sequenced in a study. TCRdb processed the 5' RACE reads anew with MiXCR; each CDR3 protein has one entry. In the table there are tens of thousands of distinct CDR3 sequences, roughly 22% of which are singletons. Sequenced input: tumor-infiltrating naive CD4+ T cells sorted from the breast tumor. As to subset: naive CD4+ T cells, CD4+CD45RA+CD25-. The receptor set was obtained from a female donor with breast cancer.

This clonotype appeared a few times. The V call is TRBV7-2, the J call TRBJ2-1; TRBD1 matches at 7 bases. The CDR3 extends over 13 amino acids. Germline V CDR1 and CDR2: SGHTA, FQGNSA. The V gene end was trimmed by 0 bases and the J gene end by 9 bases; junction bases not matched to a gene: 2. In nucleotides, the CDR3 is TGTGCCAGCAGCTTAGCCCACAGGGGTGAGCAGTTCTTC. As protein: CASSLAHRGEQFF.

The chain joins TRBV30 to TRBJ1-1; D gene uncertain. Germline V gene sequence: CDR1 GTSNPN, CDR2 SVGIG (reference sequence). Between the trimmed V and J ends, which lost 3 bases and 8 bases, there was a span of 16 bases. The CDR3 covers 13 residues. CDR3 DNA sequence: TGTGCCTGGAGCCTAGGCGCTAGATACGAAGCTTTCTTT. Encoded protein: CAWSLGARYEAFF. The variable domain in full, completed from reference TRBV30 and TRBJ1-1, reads SQTIHQWPATLVQPVGSPLSLECTVEGTSNPNLYWYRQAAGRGLQLLFYSVGIGQISSEVPQNLSASRPQDRQFILSSKKLLLSDSGFYLCAWSLGARYEAFFGQGTRLTVV.

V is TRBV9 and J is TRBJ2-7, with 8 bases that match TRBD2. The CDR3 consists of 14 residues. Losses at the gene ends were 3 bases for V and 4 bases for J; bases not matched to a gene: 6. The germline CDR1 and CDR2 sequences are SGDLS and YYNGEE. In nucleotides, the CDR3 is TGTGCCAGCAGCGCGGGACTAGTCGGATACGAGCAGTACTTC. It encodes CASSAGLVGYEQYF. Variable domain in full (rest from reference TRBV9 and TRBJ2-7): DSGVTQTPKHLITATGQRVTLRCSPRSGDLSVYWYQQSLDQGLQFLIQYYNGEERAKGNILERFSAQQFPDLHSELNLSSLELGDSALYFCASSAGLVGYEQYFGPGTRLTVT.

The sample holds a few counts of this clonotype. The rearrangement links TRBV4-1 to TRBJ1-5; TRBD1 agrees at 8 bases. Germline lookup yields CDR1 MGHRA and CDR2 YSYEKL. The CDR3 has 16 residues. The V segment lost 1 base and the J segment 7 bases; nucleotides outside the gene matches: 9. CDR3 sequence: CASSQGVQGVGQPQHF. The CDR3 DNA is TGCGCCAGCAGCCAAGGCGTACAGGGGGTGGGGCAGCCCCAGCATTTT.

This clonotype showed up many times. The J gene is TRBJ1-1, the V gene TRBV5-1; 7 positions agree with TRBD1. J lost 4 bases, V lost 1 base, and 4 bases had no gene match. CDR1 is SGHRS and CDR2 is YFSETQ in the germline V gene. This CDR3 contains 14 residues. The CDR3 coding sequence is TGCGCCAGCAGCTTGACAGGGGCGGGCACTGAAGCTTTCTTT. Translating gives CASSLTGAGTEAFF.

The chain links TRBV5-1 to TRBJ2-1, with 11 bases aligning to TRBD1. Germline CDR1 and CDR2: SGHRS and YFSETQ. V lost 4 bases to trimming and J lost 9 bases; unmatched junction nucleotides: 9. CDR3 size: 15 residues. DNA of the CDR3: TGCGCCAGCAGCATCGGACAGGGGGCGCAAGGTGAGCAGTTCTTC. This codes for CASSIGQGAQGEQFF.

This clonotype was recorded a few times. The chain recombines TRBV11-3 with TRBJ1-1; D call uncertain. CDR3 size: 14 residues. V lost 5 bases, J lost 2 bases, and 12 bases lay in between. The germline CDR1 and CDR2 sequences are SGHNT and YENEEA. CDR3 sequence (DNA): TGTGCCAGCAGCCAAGATCTTCAAAACACTGAAGCTTTCTTT. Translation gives CASSQDLQNTEAFF.

The CDR3 here is CASRQLSGSYEQYF. The CDR3 nucleotides read TGTGCCAGCAGACAGCTTAGCGGCTCCTACGAGCAGTACTTC. The chain links TRBV7-9 to TRBJ2-7; possible D gene TRBD2, 6 bases. CDR1 is SEHNR, CDR2 FQNEAQ, per germline (reference sequence). The CDR3 covers 14 residues. Trimming cost V 6 bases and J 0 bases, with 12 bases left between them.

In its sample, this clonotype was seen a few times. CDR3 bases: TGTGCCAGCAGTGGCTATGGCTACACCTTC. Its translation: CASSGYGYTF. The chain carries TRBV6-1 and TRBJ1-2; unclear D gene. The CDR3 consists of 10 residues. Trimming removed 4 bases from V and 4 bases from J, with 1 base in between. Germline V lookup: CDR1 MNHNS, CDR2 SASEGT.

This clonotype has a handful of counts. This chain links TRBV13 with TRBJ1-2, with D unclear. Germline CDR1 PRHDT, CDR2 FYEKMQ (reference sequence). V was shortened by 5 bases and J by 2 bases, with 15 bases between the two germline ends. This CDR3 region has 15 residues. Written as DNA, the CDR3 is TGTGCCAGCAGCCAAACCGCCGACGTCAACTATGGCTACACCTTC. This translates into CASSQTADVNYGYTF.

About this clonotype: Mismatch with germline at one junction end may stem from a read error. In DNA, the CDR3 is TGCGCCAGCAGCCGGCAATCGGAGGACGGAGATACGCAGTATTTT. Translated, it gives CASSRQSEDGDTQYF. The chain recombines TRBV11-2 with TRBJ2-3; possible D gene TRBD2, 5 bases. The length of the CDR3 is 15 residues. Germline V lookup: CDR1 SGHAT, CDR2 FQNNGV.

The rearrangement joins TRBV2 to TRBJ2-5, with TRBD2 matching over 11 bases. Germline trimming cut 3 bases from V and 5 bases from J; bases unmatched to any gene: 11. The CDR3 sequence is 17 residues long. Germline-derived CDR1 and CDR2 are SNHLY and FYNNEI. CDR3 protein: CASSDQVAGGPWETQYF. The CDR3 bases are TGTGCCAGCAGTGATCAGGTAGCGGGAGGGCCTTGGGAGACCCAGTACTTC.

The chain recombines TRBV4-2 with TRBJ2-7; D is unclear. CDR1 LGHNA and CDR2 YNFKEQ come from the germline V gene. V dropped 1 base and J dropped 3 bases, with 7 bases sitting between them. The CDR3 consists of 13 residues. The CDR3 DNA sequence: TGTGCCAGCAGCCAAGCCGTTAGCTACGAGCAGTACTTC. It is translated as CASSQAVSYEQYF.

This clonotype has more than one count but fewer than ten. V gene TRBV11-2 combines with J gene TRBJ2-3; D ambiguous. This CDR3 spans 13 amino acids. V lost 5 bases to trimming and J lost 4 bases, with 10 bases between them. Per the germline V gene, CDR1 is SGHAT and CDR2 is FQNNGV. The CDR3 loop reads CASSQNSADTQYF. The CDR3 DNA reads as TGTGCCAGCAGCCAAAATTCAGCAGATACGCAGTATTTT.

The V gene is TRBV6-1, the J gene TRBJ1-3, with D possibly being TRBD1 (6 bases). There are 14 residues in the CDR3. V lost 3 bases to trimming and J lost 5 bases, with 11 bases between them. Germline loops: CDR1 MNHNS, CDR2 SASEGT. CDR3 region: CASSDSGGRNTIYF. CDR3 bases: TGTGCCAGCAGTGATAGCGGGGGCCGAAACACCATATATTTT.

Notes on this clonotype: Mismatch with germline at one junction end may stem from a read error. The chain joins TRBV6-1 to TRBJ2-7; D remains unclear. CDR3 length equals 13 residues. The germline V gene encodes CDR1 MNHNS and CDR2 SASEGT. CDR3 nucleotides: TGTGCCAGCAGGGAAGTCGGTATCGACGAGCAGTACTTC. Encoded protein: CASREVGIDEQYF.

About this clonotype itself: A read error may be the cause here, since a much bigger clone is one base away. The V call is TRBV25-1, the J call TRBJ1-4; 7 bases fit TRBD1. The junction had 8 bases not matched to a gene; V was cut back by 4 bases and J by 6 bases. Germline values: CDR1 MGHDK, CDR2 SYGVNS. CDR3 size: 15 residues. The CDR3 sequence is CASSASTGLDEKLFF. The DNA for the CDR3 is TGTGCCAGCAGTGCGTCGACAGGGTTAGATGAAAAACTGTTTTTT.

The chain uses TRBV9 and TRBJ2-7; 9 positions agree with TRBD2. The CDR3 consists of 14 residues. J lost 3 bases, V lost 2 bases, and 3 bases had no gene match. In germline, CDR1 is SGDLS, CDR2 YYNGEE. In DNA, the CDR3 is TGTGCCAGCAGCGTTCTAGCGGGGAGCTACGAGCAGTACTTC. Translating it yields CASSVLAGSYEQYF.

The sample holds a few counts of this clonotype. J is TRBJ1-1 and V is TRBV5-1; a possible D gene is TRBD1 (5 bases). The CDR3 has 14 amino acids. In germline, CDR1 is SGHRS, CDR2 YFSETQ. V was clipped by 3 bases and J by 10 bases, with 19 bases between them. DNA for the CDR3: TGCGCCAGCAGCTCGATCGGGACCGCCAAGGGAGCTTTCTTT. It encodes CASSSIGTAKGAFF.

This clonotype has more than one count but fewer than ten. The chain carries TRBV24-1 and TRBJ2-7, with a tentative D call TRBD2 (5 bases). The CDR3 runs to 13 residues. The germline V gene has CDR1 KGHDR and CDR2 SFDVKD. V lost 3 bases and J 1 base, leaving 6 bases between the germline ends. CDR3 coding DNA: TGTGCCACCAGTGATGGAGGTTCCTACGAGCAGTACTTC. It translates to CATSDGGSYEQYF.

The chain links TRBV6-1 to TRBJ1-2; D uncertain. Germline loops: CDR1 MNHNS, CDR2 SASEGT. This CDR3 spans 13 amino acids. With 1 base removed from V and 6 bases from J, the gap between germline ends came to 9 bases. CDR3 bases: TGTGCCAGCAGTGAAGTAGGGCGGCATGGCTACACCTTC. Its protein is CASSEVGRHGYTF.

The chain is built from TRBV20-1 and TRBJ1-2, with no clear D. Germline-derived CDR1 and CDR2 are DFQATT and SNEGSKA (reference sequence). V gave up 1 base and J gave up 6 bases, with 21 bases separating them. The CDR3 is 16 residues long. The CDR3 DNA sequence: TGCAGTGCTAGAGTATTCCTCTCTGCAGGCGCCAATGGCTACACCTTC. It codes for CSARVFLSAGANGYTF.